This note documents a single T cell receptor beta chain sequence. Its antigen is undetermined. Then a second PCR, running about 6 to 11 cycles, was carried out with a sample-barcoded 5' primer and a J-beta primer mix. Each sample yielded at least 3 million CDR3-containing paired-end reads. In TCRdb, the 5' RACE reads were re-called with MiXCR into one record per CDR3 protein. The repertoire holds 850,000 to 1,300,000 distinct CDR3 sequences, with 45% as singletons. The CDR3 is 16 amino acids. Trimming removed 4 bases from V and 5 bases from J, with 18 bases in between. Germline-derived CDR1 and CDR2 are SGHAT and FQDESV (reference sequence). This specimen belongs to a study of blood T cells in healthy people across ages. Study-wide findings and caveats: Strong correlation was found linking TCR beta diversity to naive T cell percentage. Conclusively comparing naive with antigen-experienced cells was impossible with unsorted PBMCs.

The TCR sequence derives from an older woman in good health. The chain uses TRBV11-1 and TRBJ2-1; weak D call: TRBD2 (6 bases). Material for sequencing was blood. In DNA form, the CDR3 reads TGTGCCAGCAGCTCTCGGGGGAATATGGTAAACAATGAGCAGTTCTTC. This translates into CASSSRGNMVNNEQFF.